The clone carrying this T cell receptor (beta chain) was observed a handful of times. Its specificity is unknown. In TCRdb, the 5' RACE reads were re-called with MiXCR into one record per CDR3 protein. The data show some 330,000 distinct CDR3 sequences, around a fifth seen once. These data belong to a study of T-cell memory formation after mild COVID-19. Study-level information: Clustering of TCRs was largely donor specific. Study-wide findings and caveats: Clones shrinking from day 15 to 85 showed even CD4/CD8 mixes; later expanders tilted CD4+. CM and EM subsets held most contracting CD4+ clones; EMRA held CD8+ ones.

Trimming removed 5 bases from V and 8 bases from J, with 14 bases in between. The CDR3 is 14 amino acids. CDR1 is SGDLS, CDR2 YYNGEE, per germline. This sequence joins TRBV9 and TRBJ1-6, with TRBD1 as a possible D gene (5 bases). The sequence came from an adult woman who had mild COVID-19 (a few samples of this study predate the infection). Cell type and time point are not known. Input material: PBMCs or a T cell subset sorted from them (not recorded which). CDR3 sequence: CASSFGTDDSPLHF. The CDR3 DNA sequence: TGTGCCAGCAGTTTCGGGACGGATGATTCACCCCTCCACTTT.